In its sample, the clone carrying this TCR beta chain was seen a few times. These data belong to a study of cytomegalovirus exposure and HLA in healthy donors. PCR was performed using 60 Vbeta and 13 Jbeta primers. This table comes from immunoSEQ multiplex PCR, and its TCRdb copy is limited to in-frame clones, with some not included. In the table there are 150,000 or so clones, about 80% of which are singletons. CDR1 SGHTA and CDR2 FQGNSA come from the germline V gene. Unmatched junction bases numbered 11, after V lost 4 bases and J lost 6 bases. This CDR3 contains 15 residues. This receptor was taken from a man between 25 and 39 years old in good health and CMV-seropositive. This chain links TRBV7-2 with TRBJ2-7, with 8 bases fitting TRBD2. Sequencing input: PBMCs. In DNA form, the CDR3 reads TGTGCCAGCAGCTCCCAAGCGGGAGAGGGGCGCGAGCAGTACTTC. It yields the protein CASSSQAGEGREQYF.